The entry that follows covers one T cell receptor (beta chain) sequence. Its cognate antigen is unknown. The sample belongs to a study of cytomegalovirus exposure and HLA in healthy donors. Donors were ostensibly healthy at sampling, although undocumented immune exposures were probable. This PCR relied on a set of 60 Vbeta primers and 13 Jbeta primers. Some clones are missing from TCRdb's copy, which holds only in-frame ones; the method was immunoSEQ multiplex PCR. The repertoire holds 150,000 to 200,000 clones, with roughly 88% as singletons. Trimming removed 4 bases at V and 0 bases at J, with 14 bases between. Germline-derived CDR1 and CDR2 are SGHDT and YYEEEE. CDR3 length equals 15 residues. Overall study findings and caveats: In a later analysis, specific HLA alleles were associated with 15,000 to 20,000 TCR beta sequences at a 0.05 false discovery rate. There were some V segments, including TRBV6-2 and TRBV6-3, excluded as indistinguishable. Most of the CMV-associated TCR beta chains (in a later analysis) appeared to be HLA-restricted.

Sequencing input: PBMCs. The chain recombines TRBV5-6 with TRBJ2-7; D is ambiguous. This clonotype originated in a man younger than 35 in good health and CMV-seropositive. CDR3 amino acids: CASSPPRKSSYEQYF. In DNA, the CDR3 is TGTGCCAGCAGCCCACCACGCAAGAGCTCCTACGAGCAGTACTTC.